One sample yielded the 2 T cell receptor beta chains listed below, sequenced in a study of OX40 agonist ivuxolimab in advanced cancers. Repertoires were generated with immunoSEQ multiplex PCR, while TCRdb's copy carries only in-frame clones and drops some. Of about 64,000 clones listed, approximately 86% are singletons. Sequencing used CD4+ or CD8+ T cells sorted from blood, obtained in a trial of the OX40 agonist ivuxolimab. These TCRs come from an adult with an advanced solid tumor such as melanoma, head and neck, liver or kidney cancer.

The rearrangement links TRBV19 to TRBJ2-5; 7 bases line up with TRBD2. Germline CDR1 reads LNHDA; CDR2 reads SQIVND (reference sequence). V was pared by 5 bases and J by 7 bases, with 13 bases of the junction left unmatched. The CDR3 is made up of 15 amino acids. The CDR3 region is CASSPRGGSYGTQYF. The CDR3 DNA reads as TGTGCCAGTAGTCCAAGGGGCGGGAGCTACGGGACCCAGTACTTC.

The chain has TRBV7-3 and TRBJ2-6; D gene uncertain. The CDR3 is made up of 16 amino acids. Trimming cost V 5 bases and J 4 bases, with 15 bases left between them. Germline V gene data show CDR1 as SGHTA and CDR2 as FQGTGA. CDR3 protein: CASSPQYAKGANVLTF. DNA for the CDR3: TGTGCCAGCAGCCCTCAGTACGCGAAAGGGGCCAACGTCCTGACTTTC. Full variable domain (missing parts from reference TRBV7-3 and TRBJ2-6): GAGVSQTPSNKVTEKGKYVELRCDPISGHTALYWYRQSLGQGPEFLIYFQGTGAADDSGLPNDRFFAVRPEGSVSTLKIQRTERGDSAVYLCASSPQYAKGANVLTFGAGSRLTVL.